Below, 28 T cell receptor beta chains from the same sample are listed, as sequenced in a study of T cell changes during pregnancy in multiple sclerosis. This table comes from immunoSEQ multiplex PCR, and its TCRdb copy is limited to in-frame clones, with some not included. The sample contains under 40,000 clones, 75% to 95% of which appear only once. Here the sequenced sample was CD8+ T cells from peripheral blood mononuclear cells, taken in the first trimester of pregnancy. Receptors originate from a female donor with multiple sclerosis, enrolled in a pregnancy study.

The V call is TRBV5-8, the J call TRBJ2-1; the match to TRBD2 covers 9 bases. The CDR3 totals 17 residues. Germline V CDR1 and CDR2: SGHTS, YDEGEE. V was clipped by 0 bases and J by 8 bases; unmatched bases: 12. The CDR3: CASSLGVVSGSPDEQFF. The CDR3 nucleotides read TGTGCCAGCAGCTTGGGGGTGGTTAGCGGGAGTCCCGATGAGCAGTTCTTC.

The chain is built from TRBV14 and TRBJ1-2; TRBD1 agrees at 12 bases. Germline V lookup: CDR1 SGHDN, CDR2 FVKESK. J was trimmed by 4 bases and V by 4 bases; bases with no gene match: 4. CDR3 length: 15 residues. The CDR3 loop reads CASSPGTGGSYGYTF. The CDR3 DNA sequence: TGTGCCAGCAGCCCGGGGACAGGGGGCAGCTATGGCTACACCTTC.

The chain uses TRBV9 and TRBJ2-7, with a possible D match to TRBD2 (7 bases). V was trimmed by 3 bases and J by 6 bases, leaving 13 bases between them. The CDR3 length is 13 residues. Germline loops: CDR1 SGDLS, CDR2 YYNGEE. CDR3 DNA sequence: TGTGCCAGCAGCGACGGAAGGGGGGGCGAGCAGTACTTC. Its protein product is CASSDGRGGEQYF.

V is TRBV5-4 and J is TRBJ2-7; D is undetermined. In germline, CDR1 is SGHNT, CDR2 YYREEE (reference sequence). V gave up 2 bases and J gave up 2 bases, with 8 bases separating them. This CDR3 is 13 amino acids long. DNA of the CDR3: TGTGCCAGCAGCTTCGACTCGACCTACGAGCAGTACTTC. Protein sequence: CASSFDSTYEQYF. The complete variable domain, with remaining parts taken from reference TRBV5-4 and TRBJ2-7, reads ETGVTQSPTHLIKTRGQQVTLRCSSQSGHNTVSWYQQALGQGPQFIFQYYREEENGRGNFPPRFSGLQFPNYSSELNVNALELDDSALYLCASSFDSTYEQYFGPGTRLTVT.

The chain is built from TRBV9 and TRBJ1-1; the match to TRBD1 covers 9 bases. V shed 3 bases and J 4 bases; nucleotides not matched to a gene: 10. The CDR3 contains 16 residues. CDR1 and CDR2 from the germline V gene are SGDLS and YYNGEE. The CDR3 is CASSAGTGRRGTEAFF. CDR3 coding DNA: TGTGCCAGCAGCGCCGGGACAGGGAGGCGAGGCACTGAAGCTTTCTTT.

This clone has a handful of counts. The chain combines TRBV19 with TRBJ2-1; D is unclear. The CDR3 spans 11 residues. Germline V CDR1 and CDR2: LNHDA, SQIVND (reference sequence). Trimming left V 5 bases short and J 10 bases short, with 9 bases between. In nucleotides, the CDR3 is TGTGCCAGTAGTGTGCTAGGCGAGCAGTTCTTC. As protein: CASSVLGEQFF.

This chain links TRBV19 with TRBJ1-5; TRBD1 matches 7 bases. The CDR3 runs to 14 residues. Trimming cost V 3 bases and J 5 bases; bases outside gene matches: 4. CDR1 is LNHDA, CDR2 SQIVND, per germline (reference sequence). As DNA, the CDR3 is TGTGCCAGTAGTATCGGACAGGTTTATCAGCCCCAGCATTTT. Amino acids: CASSIGQVYQPQHF.

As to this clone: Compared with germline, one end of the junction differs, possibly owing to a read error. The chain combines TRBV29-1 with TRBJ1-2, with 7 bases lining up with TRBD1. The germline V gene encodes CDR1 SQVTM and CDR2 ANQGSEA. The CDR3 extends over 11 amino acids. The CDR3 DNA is TGCAGCGTTGAAGACCGACAGGGCGGAAGATTC. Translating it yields CSVEDRQGGRF. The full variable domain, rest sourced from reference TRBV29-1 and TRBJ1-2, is SAVISQKPSRDICQRGTSLTIQCQVDSQVTMMFWYRQQPGQSLTLIATANQGSEATYESGFVIDKFPISRPNLTFSTLTVSNMSPEDSSIYLCSVEDRQGGRFGSGTRLTVV.

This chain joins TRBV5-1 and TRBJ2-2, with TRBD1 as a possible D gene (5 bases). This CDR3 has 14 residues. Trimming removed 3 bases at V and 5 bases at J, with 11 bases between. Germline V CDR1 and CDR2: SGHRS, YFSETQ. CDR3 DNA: TGCGCCAGCAGCTCGCCCCGACAGACCGGGGAGCTGTTTTTT. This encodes CASSSPRQTGELFF.

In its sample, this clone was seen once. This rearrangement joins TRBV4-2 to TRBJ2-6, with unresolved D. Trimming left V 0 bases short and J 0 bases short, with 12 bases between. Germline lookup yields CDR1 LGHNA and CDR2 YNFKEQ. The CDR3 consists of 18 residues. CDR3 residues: CASSQDGVSSSGANVLTF. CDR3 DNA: TGTGCCAGCAGCCAAGATGGAGTCAGTTCCTCTGGGGCCAACGTCCTGACTTTC.

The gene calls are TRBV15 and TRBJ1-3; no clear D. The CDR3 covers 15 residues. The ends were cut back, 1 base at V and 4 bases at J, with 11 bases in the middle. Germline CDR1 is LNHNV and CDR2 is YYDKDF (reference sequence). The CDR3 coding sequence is TGTGCCACCAGCAGAGTCCCTGGAGGGGGAAACACCATATATTTT. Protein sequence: CATSRVPGGGNTIYF.

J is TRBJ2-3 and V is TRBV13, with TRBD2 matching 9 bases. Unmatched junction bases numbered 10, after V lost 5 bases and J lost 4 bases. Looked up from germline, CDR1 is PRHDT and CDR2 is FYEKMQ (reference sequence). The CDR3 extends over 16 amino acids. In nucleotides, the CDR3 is TGTGCCAGCAGCCCAAGGGGACTAGCAGGAGCAGATACGCAGTATTTT. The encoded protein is CASSPRGLAGADTQYF.

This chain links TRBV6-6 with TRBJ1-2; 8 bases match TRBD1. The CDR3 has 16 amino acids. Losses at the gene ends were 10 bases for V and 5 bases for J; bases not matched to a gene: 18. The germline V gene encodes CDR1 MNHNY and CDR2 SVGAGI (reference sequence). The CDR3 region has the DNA TGTGCCACCCAACCGCCTCGACAGGGGACCAGTTATGGCTACACCTTC. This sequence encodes CATQPPRQGTSYGYTF.

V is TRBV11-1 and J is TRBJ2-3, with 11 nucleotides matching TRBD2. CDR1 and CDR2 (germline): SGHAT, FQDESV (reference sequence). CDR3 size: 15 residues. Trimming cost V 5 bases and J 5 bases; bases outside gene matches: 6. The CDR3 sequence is CASSLFTSGRDTQYF. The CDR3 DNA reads TGTGCCAGCAGCCTCTTCACTAGCGGGAGAGATACGCAGTATTTT.

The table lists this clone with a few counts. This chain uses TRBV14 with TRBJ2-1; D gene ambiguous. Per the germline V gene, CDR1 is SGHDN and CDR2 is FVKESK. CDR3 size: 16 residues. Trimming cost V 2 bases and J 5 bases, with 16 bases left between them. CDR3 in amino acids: CASSQFDTPPNNEQFF. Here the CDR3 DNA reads TGTGCCAGCAGCCAATTTGACACCCCACCAAACAATGAGCAGTTCTTC. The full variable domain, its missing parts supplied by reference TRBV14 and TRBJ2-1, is EAGVTQFPSHSVIEKGQTVTLRCDPISGHDNLYWYRRVMGKEIKFLLHFVKESKQDESGMPNNRFLAERTGGTYSTLKVQPAELEDSGVYFCASSQFDTPPNNEQFFGPGTRLTVL.

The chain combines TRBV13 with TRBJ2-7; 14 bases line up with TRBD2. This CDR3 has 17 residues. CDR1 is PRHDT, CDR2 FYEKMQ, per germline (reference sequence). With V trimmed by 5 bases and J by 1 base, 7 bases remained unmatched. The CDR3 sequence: CASSTLGLAGASYEQYF. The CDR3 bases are TGTGCCAGCAGCACACTGGGACTAGCGGGGGCTTCCTACGAGCAGTACTTC.

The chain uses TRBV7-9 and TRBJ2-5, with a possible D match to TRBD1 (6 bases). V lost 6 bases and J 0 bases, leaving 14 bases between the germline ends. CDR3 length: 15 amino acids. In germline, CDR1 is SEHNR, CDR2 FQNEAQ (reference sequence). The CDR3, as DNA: TGTGCCAGCAGGGCAGGGGAAACTTACCAAGAGACCCAGTACTTC. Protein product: CASRAGETYQETQYF.

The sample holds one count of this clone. The CDR3 protein is CAWSRDLTAYEQYF. The CDR3 region has the DNA TGTGCCTGGTCAAGAGACTTGACTGCCTACGAGCAGTACTTC. This chain joins TRBV30 and TRBJ2-7; D is undetermined. Trimming took 5 bases from V and 2 from J, leaving 16 bases between them. The CDR3 is 14 amino acids. Germline CDR1 reads GTSNPN; CDR2 reads SVGIG (reference sequence).

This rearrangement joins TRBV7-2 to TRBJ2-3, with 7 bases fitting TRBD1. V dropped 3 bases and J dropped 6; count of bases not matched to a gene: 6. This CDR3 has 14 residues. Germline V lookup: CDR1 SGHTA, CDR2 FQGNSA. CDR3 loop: CASSLRGQGDTQYF. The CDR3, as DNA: TGTGCCAGCAGCTTGAGGGGGCAGGGGGATACGCAGTATTTT. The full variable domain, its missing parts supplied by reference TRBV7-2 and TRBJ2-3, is GAGVSQSPSNKVTEKGKDVELRCDPISGHTALYWYRQSLGQGLEFLIYFQGNSAPDKSGLPSDRFSAERTGGSVSTLTIQRTQQEDSAVYLCASSLRGQGDTQYFGPGTRLTVL.

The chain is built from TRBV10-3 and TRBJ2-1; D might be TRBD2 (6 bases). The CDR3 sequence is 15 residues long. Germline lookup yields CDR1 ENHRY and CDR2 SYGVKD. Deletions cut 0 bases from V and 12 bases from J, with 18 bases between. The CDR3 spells CAISESAPVGGAQFF. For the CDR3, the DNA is TGTGCCATCAGTGAGTCGGCCCCCGTCGGGGGAGCGCAGTTCTTC.

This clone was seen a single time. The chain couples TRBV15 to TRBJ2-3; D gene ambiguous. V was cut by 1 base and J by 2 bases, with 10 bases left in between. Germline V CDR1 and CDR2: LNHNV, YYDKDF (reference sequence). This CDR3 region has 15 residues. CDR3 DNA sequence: TGTGCCACCAGCAGAGTCCCCAGAAACACAGATACGCAGTATTTT. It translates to CATSRVPRNTDTQYF.

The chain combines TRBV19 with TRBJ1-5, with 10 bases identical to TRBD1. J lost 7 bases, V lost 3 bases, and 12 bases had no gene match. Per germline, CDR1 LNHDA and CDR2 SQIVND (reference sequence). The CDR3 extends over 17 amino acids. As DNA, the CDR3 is TGTGCCAGTAGTATTATCGGCACCGACAGGGGGCAGCAGCCCCAGCATTTT. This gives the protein CASSIIGTDRGQQPQHF.

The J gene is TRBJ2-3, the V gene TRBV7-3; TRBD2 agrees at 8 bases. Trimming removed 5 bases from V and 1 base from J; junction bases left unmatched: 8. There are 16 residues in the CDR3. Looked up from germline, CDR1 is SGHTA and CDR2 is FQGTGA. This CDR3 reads CASSPSRLARTDTQYF. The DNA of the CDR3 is TGTGCCAGCAGCCCCTCCAGACTAGCGCGCACAGATACGCAGTATTTT. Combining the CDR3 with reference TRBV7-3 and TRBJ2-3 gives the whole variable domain GAGVSQTPSNKVTEKGKYVELRCDPISGHTALYWYRQSLGQGPEFLIYFQGTGAADDSGLPNDRFFAVRPEGSVSTLKIQRTERGDSAVYLCASSPSRLARTDTQYFGPGTRLTVL.

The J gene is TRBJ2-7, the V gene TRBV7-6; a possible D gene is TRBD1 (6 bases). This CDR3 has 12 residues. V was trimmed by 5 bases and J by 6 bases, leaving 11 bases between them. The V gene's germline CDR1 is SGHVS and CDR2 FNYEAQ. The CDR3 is CASSPLGGEQYF. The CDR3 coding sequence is TGTGCCAGCAGCCCGCTAGGGGGCGAGCAGTACTTC.

The CDR3, as DNA: TGCGCCACCCGGGAGGATCTGGGAGGCTCCTACGAGCAGTACTTC. Its protein is CATREDLGGSYEQYF. This chain joins TRBV4-1 and TRBJ2-7, with 7 bases fitting TRBD2. V lost 10 bases to trimming and J lost 0 bases; unmatched junction nucleotides: 12. Looked up from germline, CDR1 is MGHRA and CDR2 is YSYEKL. The CDR3 has 15 residues.

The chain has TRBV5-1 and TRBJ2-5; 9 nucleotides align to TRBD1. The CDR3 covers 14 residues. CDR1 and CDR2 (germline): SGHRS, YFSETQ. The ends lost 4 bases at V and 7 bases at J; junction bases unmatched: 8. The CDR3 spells CASSRDRDHRTQYF. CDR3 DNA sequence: TGCGCCAGCAGCAGGGACAGGGACCATCGGACCCAGTACTTC.

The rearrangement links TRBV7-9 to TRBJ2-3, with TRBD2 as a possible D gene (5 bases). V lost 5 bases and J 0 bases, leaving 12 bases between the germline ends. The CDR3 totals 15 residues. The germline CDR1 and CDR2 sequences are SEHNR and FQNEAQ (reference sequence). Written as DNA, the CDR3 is TGTGCCAGCAGCCTCGACTGGAGGAGCACAGATACGCAGTATTTT. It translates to CASSLDWRSTDTQYF.

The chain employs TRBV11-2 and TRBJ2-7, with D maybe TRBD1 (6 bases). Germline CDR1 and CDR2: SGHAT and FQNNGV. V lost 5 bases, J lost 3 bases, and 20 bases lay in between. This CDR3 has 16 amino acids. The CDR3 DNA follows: TGTGCCAGCAGCCCTAGGAGTTGGGGGCAGGTCTACGAGCAGTACTTC. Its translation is CASSPRSWGQVYEQYF.